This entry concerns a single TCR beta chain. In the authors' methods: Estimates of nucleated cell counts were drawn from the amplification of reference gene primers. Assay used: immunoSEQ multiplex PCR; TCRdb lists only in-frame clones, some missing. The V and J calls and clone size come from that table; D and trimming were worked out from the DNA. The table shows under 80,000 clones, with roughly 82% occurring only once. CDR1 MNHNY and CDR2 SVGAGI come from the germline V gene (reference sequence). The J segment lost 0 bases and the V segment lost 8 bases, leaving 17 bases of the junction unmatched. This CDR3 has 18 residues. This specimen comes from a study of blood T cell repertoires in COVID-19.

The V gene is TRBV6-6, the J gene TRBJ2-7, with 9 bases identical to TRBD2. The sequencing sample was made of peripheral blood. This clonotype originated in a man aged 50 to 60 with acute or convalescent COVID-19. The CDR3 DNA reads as TGTGCCAGCGGTCGTGGACAAAAAATAGCGGGAGACTCCTACGAGCAGTACTTC. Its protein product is CASGRGQKIAGDSYEQYF.